These 21 T cell receptor beta chains came from one sample sequenced in a study of cytomegalovirus exposure and HLA in healthy donors. The PCR ran on 60 Vbeta and 13 Jbeta primers. Assay: immunoSEQ multiplex PCR; the TCRdb copy retains only in-frame clones and omits some. In the table there are under 130,000 clones, about 80% of which are singletons. The sequencing input was PBMCs. Receptors originate from a man younger than 40 in good health and CMV-seronegative.

This clone was detected once. V is TRBV19 and J is TRBJ2-3, with 8 bases fitting TRBD2. CDR3 length equals 16 residues. In germline, CDR1 is LNHDA, CDR2 SQIVND (reference sequence). Trimming removed 3 bases from V and 4 bases from J; junction bases left unmatched: 9. The CDR3 sequence is CASSIGAGGFSDTQYF. CDR3 nucleotide sequence: TGTGCCAGTAGTATTGGGGCGGGAGGTTTCTCAGATACGCAGTATTTT. Looking up the rest from reference TRBV19 and TRBJ2-3 gives the full variable domain: DGGITQSPKYLFRKEGQNVTLSCEQNLNHDAMYWYRQDPGQGLRLIYYSQIVNDFQKGDIAEGYSVSREKKESFPLTVTSAQKNPTAFYLCASSIGAGGFSDTQYFGPGTRLTVL.

The chain uses TRBV7-2 and TRBJ1-3, with TRBD1 matching over 7 bases. The V and J ends lost 2 bases and 0 bases, in that order; junction bases with no gene match: 4. This CDR3 contains 16 residues. Germline CDR1 and CDR2: SGHTA and FQGNSA. Written as DNA, the CDR3 is TGTGCCAGCAGCTTAACAGGGGCCCTCTCTGGAAACACCATATATTTT. Residues: CASSLTGALSGNTIYF.

This clone was observed a handful of times. The V gene is TRBV29-1, the J gene TRBJ2-3, with D unclear. The CDR3 loop spans 16 amino acids. Trimming removed 3 bases at V and 0 bases at J, with 16 bases between. The germline CDR1 and CDR2 sequences are SQVTM and ANQGSEA. CDR3 region: CSVDGLVLTSTDTQYF. The CDR3 region has the DNA TGCAGCGTTGATGGTTTGGTACTTACTAGCACAGATACGCAGTATTTT.

The rearrangement uses TRBV30 and TRBJ1-3; D not resolved. Between the trimmed V and J ends, which lost 2 bases and 8 bases, there was a span of 13 bases. CDR1 is GTSNPN and CDR2 is SVGIG in the germline V gene (reference sequence). This CDR3 comprises 13 residues. CDR3 in DNA: TGTGCCTGGAGTCCCGGGGTCGGCCACACCATATATTTT. Translating gives CAWSPGVGHTIYF.

The V gene is TRBV7-2, the J gene TRBJ1-2; 8 bases agree with TRBD1. The CDR3 spans 15 residues. Germline V gives CDR1 SGHTA, CDR2 FQGNSA. With 1 base clipped from V and 8 bases from J, the junction kept 9 bases outside the gene matches. The CDR3 nucleotides read TGTGCCAGCAGCTTAGGCGGTCAGGGGGCCTTGGGCTACACCTTC. Protein: CASSLGGQGALGYTF.

This sequence joins TRBV6-1 and TRBJ1-4; D gene unclear. CDR1 and CDR2 from the germline V gene are MNHNS and SASEGT. CDR3 length: 14 amino acids. With 7 bases removed from V and 5 bases from J, the gap between germline ends came to 14 bases. CDR3 DNA sequence: TGTGCCAGCATTAAACACGGAGGGAATGAAAAACTGTTTTTT. Translating gives CASIKHGGNEKLFF.

This rearrangement joins TRBV18 to TRBJ1-2; D is perhaps TRBD1 (5 bases). The CDR3 sequence is 13 residues long. V lost 3 bases and J 5 bases, leaving 10 bases between the germline ends. Germline loops: CDR1 KGHSH, CDR2 LQKENI. The CDR3 protein is CASSPRGSYGYTF. The CDR3 DNA follows: TGTGCCAGCTCACCTCGGGGGTCTTATGGCTACACCTTC.

V is TRBV28 and J is TRBJ1-2; D ambiguous. Trimming removed 4 bases at V and 4 bases at J, with 10 bases between. Germline values: CDR1 MDHEN, CDR2 SYDVKM. CDR3 length: 13 amino acids. CDR3 sequence (DNA): TGTGCCAGCAGTTCCGTCGGTGCCTATGGCTACACCTTC. Its protein product is CASSSVGAYGYTF.

CDR3 in DNA: TGTGCCAGTAGTATCGCCGGACAGTTGAACACTGAAGCTTTCTTT. This sequence encodes CASSIAGQLNTEAFF. The gene calls are TRBV19 and TRBJ1-1; D perhaps matches TRBD1 (6 bases). Trimming took 3 bases from V and 0 from J, leaving 11 bases between them. This CDR3 region has 15 residues. Germline-derived CDR1 and CDR2 are LNHDA and SQIVND (reference sequence).

The chain carries TRBV19 and TRBJ1-4; possibly TRBD1 for D (5 bases). Trimming took 5 bases from V and 8 from J, leaving 15 bases between them. Germline-derived CDR1 and CDR2 are LNHDA and SQIVND (reference sequence). The CDR3 spans 14 residues. In DNA form, the CDR3 reads TGTGCCAGTAGTGATAGGGGCGGACACGAAAAACTGTTTTTT. The encoded protein is CASSDRGGHEKLFF.

The sample holds a few counts of this clone. This chain links TRBV10-1 with TRBJ2-1; TRBD2 is a possible D gene (7 bases). The V end lost 1 base, the J end lost 9 bases, and 13 bases lay between the germline ends. Germline lookup yields CDR1 WNHNN and CDR2 SYGVQD (reference sequence). The CDR3 covers 14 residues. For the CDR3, the DNA is TGCGCCAGCAGTGAGTACGCGGGGGCCCCTGAGCAGTTCTTC. Residues: CASSEYAGAPEQFF.

V gene TRBV28 combines with J gene TRBJ2-7; 12 bases match TRBD1. The CDR3 has 14 residues. The V segment lost 3 bases and the J segment 7 bases; nucleotides outside the gene matches: 4. Looked up from germline, CDR1 is MDHEN and CDR2 is SYDVKM. Here the CDR3 reads CASSLGQGAGEQYF. The CDR3 DNA is TGTGCCAGCAGTTTGGGACAGGGGGCCGGGGAGCAGTACTTC.

This clone was seen more than once but under ten times. The genes are TRBV6-5 and TRBJ2-1; TRBD2 matches at 8 bases. Germline V gene data show CDR1 as MNHEY and CDR2 as SVGAGI. CDR3 length: 14 amino acids. V lost 6 bases to trimming and J lost 6 bases; unmatched junction nucleotides: 7. The CDR3 spells CASRAGAPVNEQFF. The DNA of the CDR3 is TGTGCCAGCAGAGCGGGGGCCCCGGTCAATGAGCAGTTCTTC.

The rearrangement joins TRBV6-5 to TRBJ2-3; D is ambiguous. Germline CDR1 and CDR2: MNHEY and SVGAGI. V was trimmed by 1 base and J by 1 base, leaving 9 bases between them. This CDR3 spans 15 amino acids. The chain's CDR3 is CASSYFSPGTDTQYF. The DNA for the CDR3 is TGTGCCAGCAGTTACTTTAGTCCCGGCACAGATACGCAGTATTTT.

This chain connects TRBV4-1 to TRBJ2-3; D remains ambiguous. The CDR3 totals 16 residues. The germline V gene encodes CDR1 MGHRA and CDR2 YSYEKL. The germline V and J ends were trimmed by 1 base and 5 bases, with 16 bases remaining between them. The CDR3 region is CASSQGLVRSGDTQYF. In DNA form, the CDR3 reads TGCGCCAGCAGCCAAGGTCTAGTACGTTCGGGAGATACGCAGTATTTT.

This chain links TRBV7-8 with TRBJ1-1; 7 bases are a match to TRBD1. Germline V gene lookup returns CDR1 SGHVS and CDR2 FQNEAQ. The CDR3 runs to 16 residues. The junction had 9 bases not matched to a gene; V was cut back by 1 base and J by 4 bases. This CDR3 is CASSLVGTAVGTEAFF. The DNA of the CDR3 is TGTGCCAGCAGCTTAGTAGGGACAGCAGTGGGCACTGAAGCTTTCTTT.

This clone came up once. The V call is TRBV29-1, the J call TRBJ1-1; 7 bases line up with TRBD1. Germline lookup yields CDR1 SQVTM and CDR2 ANQGSEA. The CDR3 loop spans 13 amino acids. The ends lost 5 bases at V and 1 base at J; junction bases unmatched: 4. The CDR3 here is CSVRGQWNTEAFF. CDR3 bases: TGCAGCGTTAGGGGGCAGTGGAACACTGAAGCTTTCTTT.

The chain couples TRBV5-5 to TRBJ1-2, with D maybe TRBD1 (6 bases). Trimming took 4 bases from V and 2 from J, leaving 9 bases between them. The germline V gene has CDR1 SGHKS and CDR2 YYEKEE (reference sequence). CDR3 size: 13 residues. This CDR3 is CASSEDRNYGYTF. CDR3 nucleotide sequence: TGTGCCAGCAGCGAGGACAGAAACTATGGCTACACCTTC.

This chain connects TRBV15 to TRBJ1-2; TRBD1 matches at 10 bases. Germline CDR1 is LNHNV and CDR2 is YYDKDF (reference sequence). Losses at the gene ends were 2 bases for V and 6 bases for J; bases not matched to a gene: 6. The CDR3 extends over 15 amino acids. CDR3 coding DNA: TGTGCCACCAGCAGATCGGGACAGGGGATACATGGCTACACCTTC. Translated, it gives CATSRSGQGIHGYTF.

The chain carries TRBV2 and TRBJ1-4; D call uncertain. V was clipped by 3 bases and J by 12 bases, with 8 bases between them. There are 11 residues in the CDR3. Germline V gene lookup returns CDR1 SNHLY and CDR2 FYNNEI. The CDR3 sequence: CASSDGPQLFF. The CDR3 nucleotides are TGTGCCAGCAGTGATGGGCCCCAACTGTTTTTT.

The J gene is TRBJ2-3, the V gene TRBV2; TRBD2 aligns across 10 bases. The trim removed 7 bases at V and 0 bases at J, leaving 4 bases unmatched. The CDR3 is made up of 15 amino acids. The germline V gene has CDR1 SNHLY and CDR2 FYNNEI. CDR3 coding DNA: TGTGCCAGCACCCAGACTAGCGGGAGCACAGATACGCAGTATTTT. It encodes CASTQTSGSTDTQYF.